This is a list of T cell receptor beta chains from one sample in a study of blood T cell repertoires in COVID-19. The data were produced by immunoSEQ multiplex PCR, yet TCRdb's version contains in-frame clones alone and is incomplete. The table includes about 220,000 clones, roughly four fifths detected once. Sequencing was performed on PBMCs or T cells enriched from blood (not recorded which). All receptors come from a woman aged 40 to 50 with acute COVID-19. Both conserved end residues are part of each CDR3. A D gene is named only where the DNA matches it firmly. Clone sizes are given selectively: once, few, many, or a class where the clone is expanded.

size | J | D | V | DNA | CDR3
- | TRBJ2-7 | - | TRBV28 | TGTGCCAGCCGTGTGGCCGCAGGCAGCGTGAGGGTGCAGTACTTC | CASRVAAGSVRVQYF
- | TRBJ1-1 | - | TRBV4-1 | TGCGCCAGCAGCCAACTAAGGGCGGGACACACTGAAGCTTTCTTT | CASSQLRAGHTEAFF
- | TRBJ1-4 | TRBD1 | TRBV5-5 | TGTGCCAGCAGCTTGGTCCTCGCGACAGGGACGTTCTCTGAAAAACTGTTTTTT | CASSLVLATGTFSEKLFF
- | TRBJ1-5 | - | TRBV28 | TGTGCCAGCAGTCTACCCCCCGGGGTTGGAGGGCCCAATCAGCCCCAGCATTTT | CASSLPPGVGGPNQPQHF
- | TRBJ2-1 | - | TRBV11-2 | TGTGCCAGCAGCTTATTCGGTGAGCAGTTCTTC | CASSLFGEQFF
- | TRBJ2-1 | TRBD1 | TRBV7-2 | TGTGCCAGCAGCTCGGACAGGGGCTCCTACAATGAGCAGTTCTTC | CASSSDRGSYNEQFF
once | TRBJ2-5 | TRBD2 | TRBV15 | TGTGCCACCAGCAGTGCTAGCGGGGGGAGGAAGACCCAGTACTTC | CATSSASGGRKTQYF
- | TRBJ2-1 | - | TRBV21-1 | TGTGCCATGGAGTACAATGAGCAGTTCTTC | CAMEYNEQFF
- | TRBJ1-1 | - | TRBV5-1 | TGCGCCAGCAGACAGGGGAACACTGAAGCTTTCTTT | CASRQGNTEAFF
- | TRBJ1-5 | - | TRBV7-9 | TGTGCCAGCAGCTTAGACAAAGGCAATCAGCCCCAGCATTTT | CASSLDKGNQPQHF
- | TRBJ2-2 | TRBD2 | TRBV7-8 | TGTGCCAGCAGCTCGAGAGCGGGGGCGAACACCGGGGAGCTGTTTTTT | CASSSRAGANTGELFF
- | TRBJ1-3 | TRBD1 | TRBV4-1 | TGCGCCAGCAGCCAAGAGGGACAGCCTGGAAACACCATATATTTT | CASSQEGQPGNTIYF
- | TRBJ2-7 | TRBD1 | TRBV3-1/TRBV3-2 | TGTGCCAGCACTCGGGGACAGGGCGCCTACGAGCAGTACTTC | CASTRGQGAYEQYF
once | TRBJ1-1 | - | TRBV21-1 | TGTGCCCCTTATCGGTACACTGAAGCTTTCTTT | CAPYRYTEAFF
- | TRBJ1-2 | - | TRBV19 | TGTGCCAGTAGTACAGGGATCGGCTACACCTTC | CASSTGIGYTF
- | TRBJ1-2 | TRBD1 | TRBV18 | TGTGCCAGCTCACCTCCGGGACAGTATGGCTACACCTTC | CASSPPGQYGYTF
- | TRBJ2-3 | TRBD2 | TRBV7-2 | TGTGCCAGCAGCCCGGGACTAGCGATCACAGATACGCAGTATTTT | CASSPGLAITDTQYF
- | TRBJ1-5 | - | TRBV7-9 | TGTGCCAGCAGCTTAGGCGGTTATAGCAATCAGCCCCAGCATTTT | CASSLGGYSNQPQHF
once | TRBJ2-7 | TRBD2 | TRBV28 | TGTGCCAGCAGCGTGACTAGCGGGAGAGGTGGGAACTACGAGCAGTACTTC | CASSVTSGRGGNYEQYF
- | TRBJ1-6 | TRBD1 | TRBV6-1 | TGTGCCAGCAGTGAGGGGGGACAGGGCCATTCACCCCTCCACTTT | CASSEGGQGHSPLHF
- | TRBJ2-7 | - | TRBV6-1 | TGTGCCAGCAGTGAAAGACACCGGGACTTGATCGCCGAGCAGTACTTC | CASSERHRDLIAEQYF
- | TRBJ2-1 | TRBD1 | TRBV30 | TGTGCCTGGAGCCCTGATAGGGGGCCTTACAATGAGCAGTTCTTC | CAWSPDRGPYNEQFF
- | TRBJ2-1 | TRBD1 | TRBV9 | TGTGCCAGCAGCGTTGAGGGGGGACAGGTTTTCTACAATGAGCAGTTCTTC | CASSVEGGQVFYNEQFF
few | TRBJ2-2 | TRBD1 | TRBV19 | TGTGCCAGTAGTATCAGGGGGCGGGGGAACACCGGGGAGCTGTTTTTT | CASSIRGRGNTGELFF
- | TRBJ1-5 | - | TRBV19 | TGTGCCAGTAAGGGGGAGGGGAATCAGCCCCAGCATTTT | CASKGEGNQPQHF
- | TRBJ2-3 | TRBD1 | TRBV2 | TGTGCCAGCTTAACAGGGGACACAGATACGCAGTATTTT | CASLTGDTDTQYF
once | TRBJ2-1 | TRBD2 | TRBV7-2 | TGTGCCAGCAGCTTACGCGGTCATCGGACTAGCGGGGAGTCTAAGCAGTTCTTC | CASSLRGHRTSGESKQFF
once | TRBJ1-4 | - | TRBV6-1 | TGTGCCAGCAGTGATTCCCCTCCCGGGGGGAGTAATGAAAAACTGTTTTTT | CASSDSPPGGSNEKLFF
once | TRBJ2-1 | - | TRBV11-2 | TGTGCCAGCAGCCGAGGGGGGACTATCTTCAATGAGCAGTTCTTC | CASSRGGTIFNEQFF
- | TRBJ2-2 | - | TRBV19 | TGTGCCAGTAGTATAGGCCAGGACAGCGGGGAGCTGTTTTTT | CASSIGQDSGELFF